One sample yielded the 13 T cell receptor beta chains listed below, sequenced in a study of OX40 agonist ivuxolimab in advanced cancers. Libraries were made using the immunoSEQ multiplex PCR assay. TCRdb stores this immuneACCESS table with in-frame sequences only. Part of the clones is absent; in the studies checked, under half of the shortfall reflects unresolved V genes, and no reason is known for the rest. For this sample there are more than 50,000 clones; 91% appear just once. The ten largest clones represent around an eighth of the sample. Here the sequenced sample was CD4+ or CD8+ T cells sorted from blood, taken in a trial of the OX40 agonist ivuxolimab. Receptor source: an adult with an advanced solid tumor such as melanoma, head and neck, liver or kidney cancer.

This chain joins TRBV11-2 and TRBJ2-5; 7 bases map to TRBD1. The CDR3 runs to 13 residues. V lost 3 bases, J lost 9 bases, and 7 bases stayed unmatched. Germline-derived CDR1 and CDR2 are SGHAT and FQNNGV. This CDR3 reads CASSFTTGEPQYF. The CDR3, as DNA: TGTGCCAGCAGCTTCACCACAGGGGAACCCCAGTACTTC.

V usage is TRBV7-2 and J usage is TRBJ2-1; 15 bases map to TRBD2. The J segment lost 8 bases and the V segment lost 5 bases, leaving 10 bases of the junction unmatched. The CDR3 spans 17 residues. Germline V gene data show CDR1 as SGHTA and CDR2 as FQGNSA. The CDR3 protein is CASSPFGLAGGPYEQFF. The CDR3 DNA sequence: TGTGCCAGCAGCCCCTTCGGACTAGCGGGAGGGCCGTATGAGCAGTTCTTC.

CDR3 loop: CASSVVAGVDNEQFF. The CDR3 nucleotides are TGTGCCAGCAGCGTAGTAGCGGGAGTGGACAATGAGCAGTTCTTC. The chain is built from TRBV9 and TRBJ2-1; TRBD2 matches 9 bases. Per germline, CDR1 SGDLS and CDR2 YYNGEE. The CDR3 is 15 amino acids. Trimming cost V 0 bases and J 5 bases; bases outside gene matches: 3.

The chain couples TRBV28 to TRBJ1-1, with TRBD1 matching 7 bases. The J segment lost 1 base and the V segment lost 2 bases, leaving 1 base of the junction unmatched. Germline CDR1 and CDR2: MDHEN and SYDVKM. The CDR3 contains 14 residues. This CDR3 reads CASSLQGGNTEAFF. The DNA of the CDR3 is TGTGCCAGCAGTTTACAGGGGGGGAACACTGAAGCTTTCTTT.

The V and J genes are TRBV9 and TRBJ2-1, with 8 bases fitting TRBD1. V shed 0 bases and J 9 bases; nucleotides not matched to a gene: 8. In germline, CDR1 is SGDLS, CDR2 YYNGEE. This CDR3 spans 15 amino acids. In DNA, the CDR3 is TGTGCCAGCAGCGTAGAGGGGACAGGCAAAAGTGAGCAGTTCTTC. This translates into CASSVEGTGKSEQFF.

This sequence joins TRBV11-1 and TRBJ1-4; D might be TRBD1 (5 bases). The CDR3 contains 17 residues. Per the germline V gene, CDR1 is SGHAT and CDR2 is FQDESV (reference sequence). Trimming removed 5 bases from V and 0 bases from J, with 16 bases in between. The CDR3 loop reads CASSNPRWGSTNEKLFF. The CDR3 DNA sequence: TGTGCCAGCAGCAACCCCAGGTGGGGCTCAACTAATGAAAAACTGTTTTTT.

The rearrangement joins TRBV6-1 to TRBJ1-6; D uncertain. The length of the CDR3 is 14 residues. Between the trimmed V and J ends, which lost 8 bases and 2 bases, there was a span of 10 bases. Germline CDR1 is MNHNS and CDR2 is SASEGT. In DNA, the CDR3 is TGTGCCAGCTCGGCAGGCCCCTATAATTCACCCCTCCACTTT. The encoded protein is CASSAGPYNSPLHF.

CDR3 sequence: CASSDGTVYSGANVLTF. CDR3 DNA: TGCGCCAGCAGCGACGGGACAGTCTACTCTGGGGCCAACGTCCTGACTTTC. The chain uses TRBV5-1 and TRBJ2-6; 7 bases agree with TRBD1. V was pared by 4 bases and J by 0 bases, with 7 bases of the junction left unmatched. This CDR3 spans 17 amino acids. Germline V gives CDR1 SGHRS, CDR2 YFSETQ. The full variable domain, rest sourced from reference TRBV5-1 and TRBJ2-6, is KAGVTQTPRYLIKTRGQQVTLSCSPISGHRSVSWYQQTPGQGLQFLFEYFSETQRNKGNFPGRFSGRQFSNSRSEMNVSTLELGDSALYLCASSDGTVYSGANVLTFGAGSRLTVL.

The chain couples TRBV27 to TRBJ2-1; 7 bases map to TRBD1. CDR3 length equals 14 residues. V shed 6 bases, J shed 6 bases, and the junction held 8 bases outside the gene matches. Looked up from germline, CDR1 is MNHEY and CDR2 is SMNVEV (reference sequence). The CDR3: CASSRQGRGNEQFF. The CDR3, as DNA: TGTGCCAGCAGCCGACAGGGCCGCGGCAATGAGCAGTTCTTC.

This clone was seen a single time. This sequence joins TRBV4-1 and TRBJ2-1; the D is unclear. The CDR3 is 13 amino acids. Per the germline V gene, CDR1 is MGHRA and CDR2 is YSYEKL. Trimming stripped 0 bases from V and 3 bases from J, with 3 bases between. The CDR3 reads CASSQESYNEQFF. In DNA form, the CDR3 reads TGCGCCAGCAGCCAAGAGAGCTACAATGAGCAGTTCTTC.

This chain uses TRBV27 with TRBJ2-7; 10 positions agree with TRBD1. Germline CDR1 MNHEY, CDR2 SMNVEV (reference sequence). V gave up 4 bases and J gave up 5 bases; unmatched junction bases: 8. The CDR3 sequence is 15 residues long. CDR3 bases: TGTGCCAGCAGTTCGGCGGGACAGGGGAGGAACGAGCAGTACTTC. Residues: CASSSAGQGRNEQYF.

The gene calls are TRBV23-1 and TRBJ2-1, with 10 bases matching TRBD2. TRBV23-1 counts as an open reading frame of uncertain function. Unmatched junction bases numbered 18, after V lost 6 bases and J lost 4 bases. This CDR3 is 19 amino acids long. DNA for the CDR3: TGCGCCAGCAGAGGAGAAAGGACTAGCGGACGTTCAACGTACAATGAGCAGTTCTTC. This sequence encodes CASRGERTSGRSTYNEQFF.

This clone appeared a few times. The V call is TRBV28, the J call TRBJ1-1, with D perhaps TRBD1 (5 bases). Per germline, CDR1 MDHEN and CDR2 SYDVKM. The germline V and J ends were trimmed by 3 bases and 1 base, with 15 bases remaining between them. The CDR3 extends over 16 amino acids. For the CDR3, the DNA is TGTGCCAGCAGTTTTGGTGTGGGGGGAGGGAACACTGAAGCTTTCTTT. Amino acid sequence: CASSFGVGGGNTEAFF.